This section outlines one TCR beta chain sequence together with its context. This clonotype showed up just a few times. Its specific antigen is unknown. Per-base qualities were not stored, and no clone one base away is much larger. Every donor was a healthy Caucasian. The researchers also sequenced three unrelated adults who were not twins: a male aged 18 to 30, a male aged 50 to 59, and a female aged 50 to 59. Miltenyi CD45RO+ enrichment and human naive T-cell isolation kits were used to isolate memory (CD45RO+) and naive T cells from PBMC. The data are from a study of identical twins listed by TCRdb under 2016. About the investigation overall: To test whether fetal clonotypes persist, this study deep-sequenced TCR alpha and beta repertoires from monozygotic twins, from unrelated adults of various ages, and from cord blood. Replicate twin experiments were performed at different times using different library preparation protocols to rule out contamination.

CDR1 and CDR2 (SEHNR, FQNEAQ) derive from the germline V gene (reference sequence). V is shortened by 0 bases, J by 3 bases, and the region joining them spans 9 bases. Including the terminal cysteine and phenylalanine, the CDR3 comprises 15 residues. Just CDR3 DNA is preserved here, 45 bases in frame from base 1. Broader findings and caveats from the paper: Because the same donors could not be followed over many years, the conclusions depended on cross-sectional statistical analysis. Out-of-frame TCR alpha sequences shared between twins showed an excess of low generation-probability sequences compared with coincidental sharing between unrelated individuals. In beta out-of-frame sequences, excess twin sharing was weaker, because having fewer shared sequences lowered the signal-to-noise ratio. Invariant T cells such as MAIT and iNKT could partly confound zero-insertion analyses, although diverse VJ usage argued against such confounding for most clonotypes. Fewer insertions were carried by abundant cord blood beta clonotypes, a similar but weaker trend appeared in young adult naive repertoires, and no such trend appeared in memory repertoires. Out-of-frame TCR alpha sharing in monozygotic twins was systematically underestimated by recombination models, whereas sharing between unrelated individuals was in agreement with the recombination models.

The library came from 5' RACE. Sequencing relied on an Illumina HiSeq 2000. A universal primer binding site was added through template switching, and the final cDNA carried a unique molecular identifier so that TCR cDNA molecules could be counted accurately. Specific primers in the conserved constant-segment region were used to synthesize first-strand cDNA for the TCR alpha and beta chains. Each cDNA library was double barcoded, with a SMART-Mk sample barcode plus Illumina barcodes, to control for contamination. Two successive PCR steps introduced TruSeq adapter sequences along with Illumina sample barcodes. The Illumina HiSeq platform was used with custom primers to sequence TCR alpha and beta cDNA libraries. As for how the authors treated the data: Raw reads were processed with MiGEC to extract unique molecular identifiers, and MiXCR was used to determine CDR3 positions. Recombination models were inferred per individual with the repgenHMM and IGoR tools using an EM algorithm. Shared clonotypes were analyzed with the tcR package in R, and sharing was normalized by the product of cloneset sizes. Out-of-frame nonproductive sequences were analyzed to study raw recombination free of thymic and clonal selection effects. TCRdb passed the public sequencing reads through fastp at Q25 and MiXCR, retaining productive beta sequences. Rows with one shared CDR3 protein collapse into an entry with the most common genes and DNA. The V and J calls here are based on TCRdb, not the publication. For this sample the table gives hundreds of thousands of distinct CDR3 sequences, of which 6.1% were detected only once. In total, the top ten clones hold 1.5% to 2% of the sample.

Specimen: naive T cells sorted from blood. The cell subset or site label corresponds to: cells isolated with a human naive T-cell isolation kit. The clonotype originates from a man between 18 and 35 years old in good health. The chain was built from TRBV7-9 and TRBJ2-1, and possibly TRBD2, on 5 matching bases. The CDR3 protein sequence reads: CASSLAPRDYNEQFF. Read as DNA, the sequence is TGTGCCAGCAGCTTAGCACCACGGGACTACAATGAGCAGTTCTTC.